This T cell receptor (beta chain) is from a study of technical replicates of blood from a few donors. Profiled with immunoSEQ multiplex PCR; TCRdb holds only in-frame clones, not every one. The sample shows tens of thousands of clones, about 96% of them seen only once. V shed 5 bases and J 0 bases; nucleotides not matched to a gene: 6. CDR1 and CDR2 (germline): SEHNR, FQNEAQ (reference sequence). The CDR3 totals 16 residues. The sample taken for sequencing was T cells isolated from PBMCs. The chain carries TRBV7-9 and TRBJ2-1; 8 nucleotides agree with TRBD2. The sequence was collected from a human donor in good health. For the CDR3, the DNA is TGTGCCAGCAGCCGTAGCGGGGCACCCTCCTACAATGAGCAGTTCTTC. It translates to CASSRSGAPSYNEQFF.